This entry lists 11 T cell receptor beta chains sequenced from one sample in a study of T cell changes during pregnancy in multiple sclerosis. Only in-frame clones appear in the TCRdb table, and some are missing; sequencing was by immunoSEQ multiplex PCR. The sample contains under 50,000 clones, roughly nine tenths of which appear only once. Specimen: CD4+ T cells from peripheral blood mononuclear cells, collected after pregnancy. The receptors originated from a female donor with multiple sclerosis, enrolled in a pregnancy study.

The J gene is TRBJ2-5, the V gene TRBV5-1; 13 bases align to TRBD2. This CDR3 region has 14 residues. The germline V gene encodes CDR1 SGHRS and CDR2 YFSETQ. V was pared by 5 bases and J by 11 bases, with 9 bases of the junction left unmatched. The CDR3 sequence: CASSSTGTSGNQYF. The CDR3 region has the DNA TGCGCCAGCAGTTCGACCGGGACTAGCGGGAATCAGTACTTC.

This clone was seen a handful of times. CDR3 in amino acids: CASSLSGNGADTQYF. CDR3 DNA: TGCGCCAGCAGCTTGTCGGGGAATGGCGCAGATACGCAGTATTTT. The rearrangement joins TRBV5-1 to TRBJ2-3; the D gene is possibly TRBD2 (5 bases). From germline, CDR1 is SGHRS and CDR2 YFSETQ. CDR3 length: 15 amino acids. Trimming took 1 base from V and 4 from J, leaving 13 bases between them.

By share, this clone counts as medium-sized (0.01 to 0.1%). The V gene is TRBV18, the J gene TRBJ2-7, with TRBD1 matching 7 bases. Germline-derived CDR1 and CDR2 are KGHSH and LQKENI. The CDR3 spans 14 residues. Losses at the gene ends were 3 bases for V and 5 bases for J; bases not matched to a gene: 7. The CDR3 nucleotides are TGTGCCAGCTCACCTCGAGACAGGGAGAACGAGCAGTACTTC. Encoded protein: CASSPRDRENEQYF.

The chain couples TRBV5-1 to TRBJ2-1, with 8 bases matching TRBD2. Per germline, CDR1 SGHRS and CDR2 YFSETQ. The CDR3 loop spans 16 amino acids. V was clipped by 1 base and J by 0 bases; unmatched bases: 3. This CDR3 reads CASSLFAGGSYNEQFF. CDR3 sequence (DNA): TGCGCCAGCAGCTTGTTTGCGGGGGGCTCCTACAATGAGCAGTTCTTC.

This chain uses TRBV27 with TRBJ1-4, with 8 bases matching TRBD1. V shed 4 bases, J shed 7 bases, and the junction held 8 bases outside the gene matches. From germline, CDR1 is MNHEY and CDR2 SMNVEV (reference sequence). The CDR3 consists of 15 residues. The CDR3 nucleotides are TGTGCCAGCAGTTCCCGGACAGGGTGGGGTGAAAAACTGTTTTTT. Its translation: CASSSRTGWGEKLFF. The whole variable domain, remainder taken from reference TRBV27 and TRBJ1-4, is EAQVTQNPRYLITVTGKKLTVTCSQNMNHEYMSWYRQDPGLGLRQIYYSMNVEVTDKGDVPEGYKVSRKEKRNFPLILESPSPNQTSLYFCASSSRTGWGEKLFFGSGTQLSVL.

As DNA, the CDR3 is TGTGCCACCAGGGGACAGTCTGGGGCCAACGTCCTGACTTTC. Its translation is CATRGQSGANVLTF. The chain has TRBV25-1 and TRBJ2-6; 7 positions agree with TRBD1. V lost 10 bases to trimming and J lost 1 base; unmatched junction nucleotides: 4. Looked up from germline, CDR1 is MGHDK and CDR2 is SYGVNS. The CDR3 is 14 amino acids.

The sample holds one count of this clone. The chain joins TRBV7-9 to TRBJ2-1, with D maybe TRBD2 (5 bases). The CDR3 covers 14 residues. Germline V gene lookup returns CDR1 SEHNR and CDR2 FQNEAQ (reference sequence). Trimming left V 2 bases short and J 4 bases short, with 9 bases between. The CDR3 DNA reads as TGTGCCAGCAGCTTAACATCGGGGTACAATGAGCAGTTCTTC. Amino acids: CASSLTSGYNEQFF.

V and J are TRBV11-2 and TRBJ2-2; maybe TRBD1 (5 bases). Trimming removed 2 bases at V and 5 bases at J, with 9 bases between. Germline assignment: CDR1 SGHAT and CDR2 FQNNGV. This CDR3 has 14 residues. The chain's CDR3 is CASSLQGRTGELFF. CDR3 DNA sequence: TGTGCCAGCAGCTTACAGGGTCGGACCGGGGAGCTGTTTTTT.

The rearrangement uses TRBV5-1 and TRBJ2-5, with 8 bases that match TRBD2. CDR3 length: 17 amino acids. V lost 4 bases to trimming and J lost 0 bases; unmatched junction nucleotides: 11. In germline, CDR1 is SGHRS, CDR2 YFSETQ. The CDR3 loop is CASSRRPGGGDQETQYF. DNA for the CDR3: TGCGCCAGCAGCCGCCGACCGGGGGGGGGCGACCAAGAGACCCAGTACTTC.

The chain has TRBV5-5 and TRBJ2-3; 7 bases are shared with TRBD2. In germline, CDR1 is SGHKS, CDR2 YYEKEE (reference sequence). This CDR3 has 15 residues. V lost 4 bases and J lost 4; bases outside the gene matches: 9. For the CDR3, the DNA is TGTGCCAGCAGCCCAGGAGCGGGACTTGCAGATACGCAGTATTTT. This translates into CASSPGAGLADTQYF.

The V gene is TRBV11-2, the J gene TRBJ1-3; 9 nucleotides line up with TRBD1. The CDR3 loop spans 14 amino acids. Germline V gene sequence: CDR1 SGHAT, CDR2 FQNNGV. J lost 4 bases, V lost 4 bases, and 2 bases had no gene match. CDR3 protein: CASSSGQGGNTIYF. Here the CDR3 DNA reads TGTGCCAGCAGCTCCGGACAGGGGGGAAACACCATATATTTT.